This TCR beta chain came from a study of cytomegalovirus exposure and HLA in healthy donors. Study-wide findings and caveats: An ancestry cluster, one associated with Asian ancestry, reportedly showed fewer N-insertions than the 666-donor mean in a later analysis.

The PCR ran on 60 Vbeta and 13 Jbeta primers. TCRdb's copy holds only in-frame clones and misses some; the assay was immunoSEQ multiplex PCR. Here the sample spans some 150,000 clones, roughly 80% being singletons. Worth noting for this clone: What it recognizes is unknown.

Sequencing was carried out using PBMCs. This TCR derives from a woman aged 40 to 50 in good health and CMV-seronegative.

For the CDR3, the DNA is TGTGCCAGCAGCCGGACAGCCTATGGCTACACCTTC. This sequence encodes CASSRTAYGYTF. The chain links TRBV14 to TRBJ1-2, with D possibly being TRBD1 (6 bases). Germline CDR1 is SGHDN and CDR2 is FVKESK. The length of the CDR3 is 12 residues. Trimming removed 4 bases at V and 4 bases at J, with 7 bases between.